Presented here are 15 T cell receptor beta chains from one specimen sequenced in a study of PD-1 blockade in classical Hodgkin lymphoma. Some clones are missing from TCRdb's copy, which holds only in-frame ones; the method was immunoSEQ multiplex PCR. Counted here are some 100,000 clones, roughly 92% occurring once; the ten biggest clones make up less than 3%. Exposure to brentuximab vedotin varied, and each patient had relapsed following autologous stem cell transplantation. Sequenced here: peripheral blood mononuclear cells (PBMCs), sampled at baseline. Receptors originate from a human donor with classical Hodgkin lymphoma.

The chain's CDR3 is CACLGGQYTDTQYF. The CDR3 DNA follows: TGTGCCTGCCTCGGGGGACAGTACACAGATACGCAGTATTTT. The chain recombines TRBV30 with TRBJ2-3, with D possibly matching TRBD1 (7 bases). This CDR3 is 14 amino acids long. V lost 6 bases and J lost 2, with 15 bases in between. Germline CDR1 is GTSNPN and CDR2 is SVGIG (reference sequence). Supplemented by reference TRBV30 and TRBJ2-3, the full variable domain reads SQTIHQWPATLVQPVGSPLSLECTVEGTSNPNLYWYRQAAGRGLQLLFYSVGIGQISSEVPQNLSASRPQDRQFILSSKKLLLSDSGFYLCACLGGQYTDTQYFGPGTRLTVL.

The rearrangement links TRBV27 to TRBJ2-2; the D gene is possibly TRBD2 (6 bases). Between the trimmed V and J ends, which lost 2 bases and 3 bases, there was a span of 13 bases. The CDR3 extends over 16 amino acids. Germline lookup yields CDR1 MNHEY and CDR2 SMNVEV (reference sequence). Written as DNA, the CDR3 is TGTGCCAGCAGTTTAGACCCGGGACTTTACACCGGGGAGCTGTTTTTT. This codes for CASSLDPGLYTGELFF.

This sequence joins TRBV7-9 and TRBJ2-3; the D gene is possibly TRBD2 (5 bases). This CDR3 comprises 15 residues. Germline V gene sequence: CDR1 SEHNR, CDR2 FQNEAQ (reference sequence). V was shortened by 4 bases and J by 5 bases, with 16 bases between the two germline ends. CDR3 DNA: TGTGCCAGCAGCTCCCCCACCGAACGGGGAGATACGCAGTATTTT. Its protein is CASSSPTERGDTQYF.

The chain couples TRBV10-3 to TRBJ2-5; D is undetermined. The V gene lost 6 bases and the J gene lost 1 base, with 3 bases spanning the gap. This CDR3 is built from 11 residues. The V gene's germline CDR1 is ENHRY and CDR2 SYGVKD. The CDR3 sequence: CAISVQETQYF. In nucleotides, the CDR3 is TGTGCCATCAGCGTCCAAGAGACCCAGTACTTC.

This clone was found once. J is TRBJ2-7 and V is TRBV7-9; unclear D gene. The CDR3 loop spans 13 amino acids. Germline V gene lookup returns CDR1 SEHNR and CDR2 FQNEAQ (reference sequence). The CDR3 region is CAQGEVNSYEQYF. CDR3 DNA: TGTGCTCAAGGAGAGGTAAACTCCTACGAGCAGTACTTC.

In nucleotides, the CDR3 is TGTGCCAGCAGCCCCCAAGCGGTAGAGGGAAAAGACTACTATGGCTACACCTTC. Protein sequence: CASSPQAVEGKDYYGYTF. The chain employs TRBV9 and TRBJ1-2; D call uncertain. The CDR3 spans 18 residues. Germline loops: CDR1 SGDLS, CDR2 YYNGEE. V lost 4 bases and J lost 3, with 25 bases in between.

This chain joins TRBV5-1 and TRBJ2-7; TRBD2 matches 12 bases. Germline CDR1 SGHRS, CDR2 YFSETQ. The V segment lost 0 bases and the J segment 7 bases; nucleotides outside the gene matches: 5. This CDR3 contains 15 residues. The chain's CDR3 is CASSLEGLAGGEQYF. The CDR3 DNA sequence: TGCGCCAGCAGCTTGGAGGGTCTAGCGGGAGGGGAGCAGTACTTC. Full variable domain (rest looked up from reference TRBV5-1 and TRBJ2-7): KAGVTQTPRYLIKTRGQQVTLSCSPISGHRSVSWYQQTPGQGLQFLFEYFSETQRNKGNFPGRFSGRQFSNSRSEMNVSTLELGDSALYLCASSLEGLAGGEQYFGPGTRLTVT.

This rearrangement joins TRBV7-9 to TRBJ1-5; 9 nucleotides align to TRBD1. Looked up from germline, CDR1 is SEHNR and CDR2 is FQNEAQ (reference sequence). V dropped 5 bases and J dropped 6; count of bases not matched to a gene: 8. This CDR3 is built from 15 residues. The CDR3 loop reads CASSPLGQGSQPQHF. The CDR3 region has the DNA TGTGCCAGCAGCCCGTTAGGACAGGGGAGTCAGCCCCAGCATTTT.

CDR3 in amino acids: CAWKQPQNTEAFF. DNA of the CDR3: TGTGCCTGGAAACAGCCTCAAAACACTGAAGCTTTCTTT. The chain combines TRBV30 with TRBJ1-1; unclear D gene. CDR1 and CDR2 (germline): GTSNPN, SVGIG (reference sequence). The CDR3 is made up of 13 amino acids. Trimming cost V 4 bases and J 2 bases, with 11 bases left between them. The whole variable domain, remainder taken from reference TRBV30 and TRBJ1-1, is SQTIHQWPATLVQPVGSPLSLECTVEGTSNPNLYWYRQAAGRGLQLLFYSVGIGQISSEVPQNLSASRPQDRQFILSSKKLLLSDSGFYLCAWKQPQNTEAFFGQGTRLTVV.

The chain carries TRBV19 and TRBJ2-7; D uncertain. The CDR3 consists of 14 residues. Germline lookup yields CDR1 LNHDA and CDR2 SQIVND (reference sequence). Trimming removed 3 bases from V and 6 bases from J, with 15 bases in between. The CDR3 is CASSIKGSFPEQYF. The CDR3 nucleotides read TGTGCCAGTAGTATCAAAGGCAGCTTCCCCGAGCAGTACTTC.

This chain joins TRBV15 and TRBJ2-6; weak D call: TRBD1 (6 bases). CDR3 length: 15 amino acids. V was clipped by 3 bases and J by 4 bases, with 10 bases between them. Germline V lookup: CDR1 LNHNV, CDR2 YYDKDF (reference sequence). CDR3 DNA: TGTGCCACCAGCAGCGGACAGACAGGGGCCAACGTCCTGACTTTC. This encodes CATSSGQTGANVLTF. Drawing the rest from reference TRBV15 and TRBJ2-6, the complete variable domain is DAMVIQNPRYQVTQFGKPVTLSCSQTLNHNVMYWYQQKSSQAPKLLFHYYDKDFNNEADTPDNFQSRRPNTSFCFLDIRSPGLGDTAMYLCATSSGQTGANVLTFGAGSRLTVL.

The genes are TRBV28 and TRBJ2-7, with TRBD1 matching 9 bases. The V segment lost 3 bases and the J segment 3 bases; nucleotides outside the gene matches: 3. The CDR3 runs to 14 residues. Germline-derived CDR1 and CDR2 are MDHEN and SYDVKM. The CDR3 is CASSLTGGNYEQYF. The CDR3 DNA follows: TGTGCCAGCAGTTTGACAGGGGGGAACTACGAGCAGTACTTC.

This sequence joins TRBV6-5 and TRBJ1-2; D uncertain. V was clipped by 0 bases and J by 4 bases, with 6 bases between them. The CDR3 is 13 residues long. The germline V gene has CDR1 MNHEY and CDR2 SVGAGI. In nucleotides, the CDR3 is TGTGCCAGCAGTTACTCGTCTGTCTATGGCTACACCTTC. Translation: CASSYSSVYGYTF.

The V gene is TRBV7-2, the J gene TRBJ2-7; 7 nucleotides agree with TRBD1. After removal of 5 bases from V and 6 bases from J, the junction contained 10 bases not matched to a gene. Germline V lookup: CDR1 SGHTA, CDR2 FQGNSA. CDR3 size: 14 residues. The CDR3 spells CASSHRQGVGEQYF. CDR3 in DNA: TGTGCCAGCAGCCATAGACAGGGAGTAGGCGAGCAGTACTTC.

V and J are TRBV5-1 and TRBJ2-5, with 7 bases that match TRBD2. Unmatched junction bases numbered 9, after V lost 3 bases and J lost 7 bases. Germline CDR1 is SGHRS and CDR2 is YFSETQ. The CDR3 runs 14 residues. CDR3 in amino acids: CASSSLAAWGTQYF. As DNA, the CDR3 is TGCGCCAGCAGCTCCCTAGCGGCCTGGGGGACCCAGTACTTC.